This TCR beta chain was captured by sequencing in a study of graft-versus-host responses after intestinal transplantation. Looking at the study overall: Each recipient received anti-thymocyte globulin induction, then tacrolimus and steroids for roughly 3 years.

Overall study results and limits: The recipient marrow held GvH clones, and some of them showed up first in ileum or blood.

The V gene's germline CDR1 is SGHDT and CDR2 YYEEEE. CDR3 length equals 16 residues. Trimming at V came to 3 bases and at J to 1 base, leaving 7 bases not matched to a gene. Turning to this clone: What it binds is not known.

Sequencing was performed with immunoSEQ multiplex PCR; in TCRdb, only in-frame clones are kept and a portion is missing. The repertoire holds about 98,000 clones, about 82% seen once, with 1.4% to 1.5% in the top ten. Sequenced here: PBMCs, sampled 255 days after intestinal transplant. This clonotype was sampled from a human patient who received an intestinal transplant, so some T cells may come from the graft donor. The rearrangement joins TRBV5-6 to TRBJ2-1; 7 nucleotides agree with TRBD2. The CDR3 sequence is CASSSYRRGSYNEQFF. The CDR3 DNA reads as TGTGCCAGCAGCTCTTACCGGCGGGGGTCCTACAATGAGCAGTTCTTC.